This TCR beta chain derives from a study of cytomegalovirus exposure and HLA in healthy donors. A word on this clone: Its antigen is not identified.

Germline V gives CDR1 LGHNA, CDR2 YSLEER. V was clipped by 3 bases and J by 1 base; unmatched bases: 3. The CDR3 is 15 amino acids. Study-wide findings and caveats: TCR sequences were mostly rare, though some public TCRs occurred in many donors. Per a later analysis, about 17,000 TCR beta sequences showed association with HLA alleles at 0.05 false discovery rate. Because they were indistinguishable, some V segments, including TRBV6-2 and TRBV6-3, were excluded. In a later analysis, TCR beta V- and J-gene trimming showed a link to a missense DCLRE1C variant.

A multiplex PCR was run with 60 Vbeta primers and 13 Jbeta primers. Clones were sequenced by immunoSEQ multiplex PCR, and TCRdb holds only the in-frame ones, with some missing. The sample lists 200,000 or so clones, approximately 83% occurring once. The chain uses TRBV4-3 and TRBJ2-7; 10 bases map to TRBD2. The sequencing sample was made of PBMCs. The sequence was obtained from a boy aged 2 to 10 in good health and CMV-seronegative. CDR3 amino acids: CASSHQRGGSYEQYF. CDR3 sequence (DNA): TGCGCCAGCAGCCACCAGCGGGGGGGGTCCTACGAGCAGTACTTC.